This entry is about one TCR beta chain. Between the trimmed V and J ends, which lost 7 bases and 3 bases, there was a span of 14 bases. CDR3 length equals 14 residues. Germline lookup yields CDR1 SNHLY and CDR2 FYNNEI. The entry originates in a study of blood T cell repertoires in COVID-19. Study details: PBMCs, B-cell-depleted T cells, or T cells provided the cDNA or gDNA that made up the material.

Original handling: Reference gene primer amplification gave estimated nucleated cell counts. The data were produced by immunoSEQ multiplex PCR, yet TCRdb's version contains in-frame clones alone and is incomplete. The V and J calls and clone size come from that table; D and trimming were worked out from the DNA. Of about 120,000 clones listed, 79% are singletons. The TCR comes from a man aged 35 to 55 with active or convalescent COVID-19. The source material was peripheral blood. The chain links TRBV2 to TRBJ2-3; possible D gene TRBD2, 7 bases. CDR3 bases: TGTGCCAGCACCCTAAGGGGGGGAACAGATACGCAGTATTTT. Amino acid sequence: CASTLRGGTDTQYF.